The present entry profiles one T cell receptor beta chain with its context. Its antigen is as yet unknown. Profiling relied on immunoSEQ multiplex PCR, and the TCRdb table lists in-frame clones only, not all of them. This table has about 820,000 clones, over 90% appearing once. This CDR3 has 16 residues. CDR1 and CDR2 from the germline V gene are SEHNR and FQNEAQ (reference sequence). Germline trimming cut 1 base from V and 5 bases from J; bases unmatched to any gene: 7. This sample stems from a study of shared clonotypes between healthy human individuals. Overall study findings and caveats: Naive subsets, compared against memory subsets, generally had larger estimated richness values.

The naive CD8 subset, CD45RO-negative cells positively selected for CCR7, excluded terminally differentiated effector memory CD45RA+ cells. Material: naive CD8+ T cells sorted from blood. The clonotype was recovered from a man aged 25 to 40 in good health. This chain links TRBV7-9 with TRBJ2-2; TRBD1 matches 7 bases. The CDR3 reads CASSLEFDRATGELFF. The DNA of the CDR3 is TGTGCCAGCAGCTTAGAGTTTGACAGGGCAACCGGGGAGCTGTTTTTT.